This T cell receptor beta chain was found in a study of identical twins. Regarding the study as a whole: Sequences that were out-of-frame, alpha and twin-shared displayed an excess of low generation probability.

Using its own MiXCR run on the 5' RACE reads, TCRdb lists one record per CDR3 protein. In the table there are around 220,000 distinct CDR3 sequences, more than 12% of which are singletons. CDR3 length equals 13 residues. CDR1 is SEHNR, CDR2 FQNEAQ, per germline (reference sequence). V was pared by 4 bases and J by 8 bases, with 11 bases between. This clonotype was seen at least ten times. The antigen is not known. The rearrangement joins TRBV7-9 to TRBJ1-4, with D possibly TRBD1 on 5 matching bases. The TCR comes from a woman between 18 and 30 years old in good health. Material for sequencing was memory (CD45RO+) T cells sorted from blood. The CDR3 protein is CASSSTVGEKLFF. The CDR3 DNA is TGTGCCAGCAGCTCGACAGTTGGGGAAAAACTGTTTTTT. The variable domain in full, completed from reference TRBV7-9 and TRBJ1-4, reads DTGVSQNPRHKITKRGQNVTFRCDPISEHNRLYWYRQTLGQGPEFLTYFQNEAQLEKSRLLSDRFSAERPKGSFSTLEIQRTEQGDSAMYLCASSSTVGEKLFFGSGTQLSVL.